These T cell receptor beta chains were read from a single sample in a study of blood T cell repertoires in COVID-19. The method was immunoSEQ multiplex PCR; TCRdb's version includes in-frame clones alone and lacks a portion of them. The profile covers some 200,000 clones, with 70% to 90% appearing a single time and about a tenth taken by the ten largest. Sequenced sample: PBMCs or T cells enriched from blood (not recorded which). Source of these receptors: a man aged 40-55 years who had recovered from COVID-19. Each CDR3 is given with its conserved first and last residue. The order of the fields is V gene, CDR3 length, CDR3 protein.

v_gene: TRBV10-1; len: 11; CDR3aa: CASSDGLIAAF
v_gene: TRBV18; len: 13; CDR3aa: CASSPTGGKGYTF
v_gene: TRBV7-9; len: 14; CDR3aa: CASSSGQLNTEAFF
v_gene: TRBV19; len: 14; CDR3aa: CASSPVLEAPEAFF
v_gene: TRBV29-1; len: 13; CDR3aa: CSVDTRGSISYTF
v_gene: TRBV12-5; len: 11; CDR3aa: CASGLLHEQFF
v_gene: TRBV20-1; len: 11; CDR3aa: CSARSNGEAFF
v_gene: TRBV19; len: 15; CDR3aa: CASKKEGGQDYGYTF
v_gene: TRBV19; len: 19; CDR3aa: CASSMSWQGVQKGSYGYTF
v_gene: TRBV6-5; len: 14; CDR3aa: CASSYHDSTTEAFF
v_gene: TRBV6-5; len: 13; CDR3aa: CASTYAGNQPQHF
v_gene: TRBV2; len: 14; CDR3aa: CASSRQGTREKLFF
v_gene: TRBV12-5; len: 14; CDR3aa: CASGLAGVNTEAFF
v_gene: TRBV24-1; len: 15; CDR3aa: CATSDGSGFLQPQHF
v_gene: TRBV6-5; len: 12; CDR3aa: CGTGGANQPQHF
v_gene: TRBV18; len: 18; CDR3aa: CASSPKGQGSSGANVLTF
v_gene: TRBV29-1; len: 14; CDR3aa: CSASLSGGGDEQFF
v_gene: TRBV5-6; len: 17; CDR3aa: CASSLEAGTPSYNEQFF
v_gene: TRBV4-1; len: 16; CDR3aa: CASSQTRVSPRNTIYF
v_gene: TRBV4-2; len: 14; CDR3aa: CASSQGPGNTEAFF
v_gene: TRBV19; len: 16; CDR3aa: CASSIPGPVGVSEAFF
v_gene: TRBV18; len: 17; CDR3aa: CASSPVDPRQLTYEQYF
v_gene: TRBV5-5; len: 12; CDR3aa: CASNWDTYEQYF
v_gene: TRBV5-1; len: 14; CDR3aa: CASSAGQGVTEAFF
v_gene: TRBV29-1; len: 13; CDR3aa: CSVEGGRADTQYF
v_gene: TRBV9; len: 14; CDR3aa: CASSARTGGERAFF
v_gene: TRBV5-1; len: 14; CDR3aa: CASSWGRGHTEAFF
v_gene: TRBV4-1; len: 14; CDR3aa: CASSPGLTPGEQYF
v_gene: TRBV7-9; len: 12; CDR3aa: CASSLGNRPQHF
v_gene: TRBV5-5; len: 13; CDR3aa: CASTGLTGTEAFF
v_gene: TRBV9; len: 13; CDR3aa: CASSVEDYSPLHF
v_gene: TRBV18; len: 15; CDR3aa: CASSLQQGANYGYTF
v_gene: TRBV11-2; len: 15; CDR3aa: CASSRLAGATDTQYF
v_gene: TRBV30; len: 14; CDR3aa: CAWNQGTSNQPQHF
v_gene: TRBV19; len: 15; CDR3aa: CASSIKLAGVYEQYF
v_gene: TRBV7-9; len: 13; CDR3aa: CASSPQGAGGYTF
v_gene: TRBV6-5; len: 15; CDR3aa: CASSYSLQEKREQYF
v_gene: TRBV28; len: 12; CDR3aa: CASSFKRLRQYF
v_gene: TRBV29-1; len: 13; CDR3aa: CSVEGLRAHEQFF
v_gene: TRBV9; len: 15; CDR3aa: CASSVDGQPDYGYTF
v_gene: TRBV6-5; len: 14; CDR3aa: CASSYGLNTGELFF
v_gene: TRBV30; len: 13; CDR3aa: CAWRKADSYEQYF
v_gene: TRBV7-9; len: 15; CDR3aa: CASSFLTGSSEKLFF
v_gene: TRBV5-1; len: 16; CDR3aa: CASSLGLAGSRGEQYF
v_gene: TRBV5-6; len: 13; CDR3aa: CASSDLRYSEQYF
v_gene: TRBV7-3; len: 14; CDR3aa: CASRGGSNTGELFF
v_gene: TRBV7-9; len: 14; CDR3aa: CASSLAGTGNEAFF
v_gene: TRBV3-1/TRBV3-2; len: 14; CDR3aa: CASSQGPRGYEQYF
v_gene: TRBV12-5; len: 13; CDR3aa: CASGYAKNQPQHF
v_gene: TRBV9; len: 19; CDR3aa: CASSVVGLAGGEDTGELFF
v_gene: TRBV2; len: 19; CDR3aa: CASRPGWQGREAGNQPQHF